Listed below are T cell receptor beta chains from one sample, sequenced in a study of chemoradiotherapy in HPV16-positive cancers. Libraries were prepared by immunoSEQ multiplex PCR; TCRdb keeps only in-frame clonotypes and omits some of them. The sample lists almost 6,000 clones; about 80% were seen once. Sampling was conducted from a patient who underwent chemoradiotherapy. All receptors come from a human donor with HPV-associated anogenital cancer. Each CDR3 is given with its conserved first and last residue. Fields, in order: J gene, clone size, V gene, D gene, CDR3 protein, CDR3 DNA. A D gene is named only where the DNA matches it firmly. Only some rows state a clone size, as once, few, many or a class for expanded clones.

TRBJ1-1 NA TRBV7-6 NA CASSLAAGTEAFF TGTGCCAGCAGCTTAGCGGCGGGCACTGAAGCTTTCTTT
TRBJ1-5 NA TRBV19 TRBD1 CASSIAGGGNQPQHF TGTGCCAGTAGTATAGCAGGGGGTGGCAATCAGCCCCAGCATTTT
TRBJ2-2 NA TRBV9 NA CASSVPHPGTGELFF TGTGCCAGCAGCGTCCCGCACCCCGGGACCGGGGAGCTGTTTTTT
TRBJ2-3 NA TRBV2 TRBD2 CASSELAGGRTDTQYF TGTGCCAGCAGTGAATTGGCGGGGGGCCGCACAGATACGCAGTATTTT
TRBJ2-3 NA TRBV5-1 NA CASSLVLDTQYF TGCGCCAGCAGCTTGGTCCTCGATACGCAGTATTTT
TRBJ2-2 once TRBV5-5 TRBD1 CASSSRAGGATGELFF TGTGCCAGCAGCTCGAGGGCAGGGGGCGCGACCGGGGAGCTGTTTTTT
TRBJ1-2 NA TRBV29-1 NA CSVNRGDGYTF TGCAGCGTTAATAGGGGGGATGGCTACACCTTC
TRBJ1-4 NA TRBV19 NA CASSTGGLANEKLFF TGTGCCAGTAGTACCGGGGGGCTGGCTAATGAAAAACTGTTTTTT
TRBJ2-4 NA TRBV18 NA CASSPRQQLQAKNIQYF TGTGCCAGCTCACCTCGGCAGCAACTCCAAGCCAAAAACATTCAGTACTTC
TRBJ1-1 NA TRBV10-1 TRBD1 CASSESRGQGRAFF TGCGCCAGCAGTGAGTCGAGGGGACAGGGGCGAGCTTTCTTT
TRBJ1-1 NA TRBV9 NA CASSVAVDTEAFF TGTGCCAGCAGCGTGGCGGTAGACACTGAAGCTTTCTTT
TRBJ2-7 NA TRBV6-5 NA CASSQTASSYEQYF TGTGCCAGCAGCCAGACAGCGAGCTCCTACGAGCAGTACTTC
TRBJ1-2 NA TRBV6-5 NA CASMKGDLGYTF TGTGCCAGCATGAAAGGGGATCTTGGCTACACCTTC
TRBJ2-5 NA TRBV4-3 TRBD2 CASSRDRAGGQETQYF TGCGCCAGCAGTCGGGATAGGGCGGGGGGCCAAGAGACCCAGTACTTC
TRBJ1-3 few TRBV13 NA CASSRAIRREGDNTIYF TGTGCCAGCAGCCGAGCTATTCGACGGGAGGGAGACAACACCATATATTTT
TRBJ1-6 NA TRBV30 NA CAWRRDSRYSPLHF TGTGCCTGGAGGCGGGACTCACGGTATTCACCCCTCCACTTT
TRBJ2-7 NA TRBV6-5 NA CASTPRPAGSYEQYF TGTGCCAGCACCCCCCGCCCAGCGGGCTCCTACGAGCAGTACTTC
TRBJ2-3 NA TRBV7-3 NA CASSLIEADTQYF TGTGCCAGCAGCTTAATAGAAGCGGATACGCAGTATTTT